The entry that follows covers one TCR beta chain sequence. The data originate from a study of patients and donors after allogeneic stem cell transplantation. In TCRdb, the RT-PCR reads were re-called with MiXCR into one record per CDR3 protein. The sample shows roughly 960,000 distinct CDR3 sequences, 18% of them seen only once. Sequencing was done on a sample of blood, either unsorted or a sorted T cell fraction (not recorded which). The receptor was derived from a human donor who was either an allogeneic HSCT recipient or a stem cell or donor lymphocyte infusion donor (not recorded which). It is not recorded whose cells these are; they may come from a transplant donor.

CDR3 sequence (DNA): TGCAGTGCTAGAGATTTGGTCGCGGGGGGGTTCAATGAGCAGTTCTTC. Translated, it gives CSARDLVAGGFNEQFF. The V call is TRBV20-1, the J call TRBJ2-1, with TRBD2 matching 9 bases. Germline CDR1 reads DFQATT; CDR2 reads SNEGSKA (reference sequence). Trimming took 0 bases from V and 6 from J; bases not matched to a gene: 9. There are 16 residues in the CDR3.